These T cell receptor beta chains were read from a single sample in a study of T cell changes during pregnancy in multiple sclerosis. Libraries were prepared by immunoSEQ multiplex PCR; TCRdb keeps only in-frame clonotypes and omits some of them. The table records 38,000 or so clones, about 92% of them present only once. The sequencing used CD8+ T cells from peripheral blood mononuclear cells, collected in the first trimester of pregnancy. The origin of the receptors is a female donor with multiple sclerosis, enrolled in a pregnancy study. CDR3s include the opening cysteine and the closing phenylalanine or tryptophan. The order of the fields is CDR3 DNA, CDR3 protein, D gene, J gene, V gene, clone size. D genes are given only for firm matches. The listing skips clone size in some rows; elsewhere it reads once, few, many or a size class.

TGTGCCAGCAGTGCCGGGGGGAGCTCCTACAATGAGCAGTTCTTC	CASSAGGSSYNEQFF	TRBD2	TRBJ2-1	TRBV6-4	NA
TGTGCCAGCAGCTCGGGACAGGGGACCACTGAAGCTTTCTTT	CASSSGQGTTEAFF	TRBD1	TRBJ1-1	TRBV27	NA
TGTGCCAGCAGCTTTGGGGGCGTCAACACCGGGGAGCTGTTTTTT	CASSFGGVNTGELFF	NA	TRBJ2-2	TRBV5-4	NA
TGTGCCAGCAGCTCGACTGCTAGCTCCTACGAGCAGTACTTC	CASSSTASSYEQYF	NA	TRBJ2-7	TRBV7-9	NA
TGTGCCACCAGCCCAAGACAGGGATACTATGGCTACACCTTC	CATSPRQGYYGYTF	TRBD1	TRBJ1-2	TRBV15	NA
TGTGCCAGCAGCTTAGTCGGGGGGGACTACAATGAGCAGTTCTTC	CASSLVGGDYNEQFF	TRBD2	TRBJ2-1	TRBV7-6	NA
TGCGCCAGCAGCTCGCCCGGGACAGGGGGTCCCGGGGAGCTGTTTTTT	CASSSPGTGGPGELFF	TRBD1	TRBJ2-2	TRBV5-1	NA
TGTGCCAGCAGTTTTAAAAGCACTAATGAAAAACTGTTTTTT	CASSFKSTNEKLFF	NA	TRBJ1-4	TRBV27	NA
TGCGCCAGCAGTGAGCACCCATACGATGGGCCGACGGAAGGGACCCAGTACTTC	CASSEHPYDGPTEGTQYF	NA	TRBJ2-5	TRBV10-2	NA
TGTGCCAGCAGTGAGGGACAGAAATATTACGAGCAGTACTTC	CASSEGQKYYEQYF	TRBD1	TRBJ2-7	TRBV6-1	NA
TGTGCCAGCGATGAGGGAGATGGCTACACCTTC	CASDEGDGYTF	NA	TRBJ1-2	TRBV5-5	NA
TGTGCCAGCAGTACCGGGACAGGGGGCTGGGGTTACAATGAGCAGTTCTTC	CASSTGTGGWGYNEQFF	TRBD1	TRBJ2-1	TRBV27	NA
TGTGCCAGCAGCTTAGAATCCGGGGGACAAGCTTTCTTT	CASSLESGGQAFF	NA	TRBJ1-1	TRBV11-3	NA
TGTGCCAGCATCGGACAGTGTGGAGCTTTCTTT	CASIGQCGAFF	NA	TRBJ1-1	TRBV21-1	NA
TGTGCCAGCAGTTACACGGGCGGGGAACAGCCCCAGCATTTT	CASSYTGGEQPQHF	NA	TRBJ1-5	TRBV6-6	NA
TGCGCCAGCAGCCTACATCCCTCCGGGACTAGCGGGGACACAGATACGCAGTATTTT	CASSLHPSGTSGDTDTQYF	TRBD2	TRBJ2-3	TRBV5-1	NA
TGTGCCAGCAGCCCCCCGGGCTCTGGAAACACCATATATTTT	CASSPPGSGNTIYF	NA	TRBJ1-3	TRBV7-6	NA
TGTGCCAGCAGTGAAGGGGGAGGGTACAATGAGCAGTTCTTC	CASSEGGGYNEQFF	TRBD2	TRBJ2-1	TRBV2	few
TGTGCCAGCAGCGCCCCAACGGACCCGGGGGACAGGAGTCCCACAGATACGCAGTATTTT	CASSAPTDPGDRSPTDTQYF	TRBD1	TRBJ2-3	TRBV9	once
TGTGCCAGCAGCTCCAGCGGAGGAGATCAGCCCCAGCATTTT	CASSSSGGDQPQHF	NA	TRBJ1-5	TRBV7-9	NA
TGTGCCAGCAGTGAAGCGGTTGGCACCTACGAGCAGTACTTC	CASSEAVGTYEQYF	NA	TRBJ2-7	TRBV2	NA
TGTGCCAGCAGTTGGGGACTAGCGGGGGCAGATACGCAGTATTTT	CASSWGLAGADTQYF	TRBD2	TRBJ2-3	TRBV27	NA
TGTGCCAGCAGCGTAGGAGGGCACACTGAAGCTTTCTTT	CASSVGGHTEAFF	NA	TRBJ1-1	TRBV9	NA
TGTGCCAGCAGCTTAGGTCCGACCGGGGAGCTGTTTTTT	CASSLGPTGELFF	NA	TRBJ2-2	TRBV13	NA
TGCAGCGTGCTAGCGGGGGGGCCCGGCTCCTACAATGAGCAGTTCTTC	CSVLAGGPGSYNEQFF	TRBD2	TRBJ2-1	TRBV29-1	NA
TGTGCCAGCAGCCTACCGACAGGTGGGTACGAGCAGTACTTC	CASSLPTGGYEQYF	NA	TRBJ2-7	TRBV5-6	NA
TGTGCCAGCAGCCGGACAGGGTTTGGTCAGCCCCAGCATTTT	CASSRTGFGQPQHF	TRBD1	TRBJ1-5	TRBV7-6	NA
TGTGCCAGCAGCTCGGGTGGGTTAGCTGAAGCTTTCTTT	CASSSGGLAEAFF	NA	TRBJ1-1	TRBV5-6	once
TGTGCCAGCAGCGTTCCGACTTCGTACACTGAAGCTTTCTTT	CASSVPTSYTEAFF	NA	TRBJ1-1	TRBV9	NA
TGTGCCACCACCCCTTTGGGGGGTGGGGCCAACGTCCTGACTTTC	CATTPLGGGANVLTF	NA	TRBJ2-6	TRBV6-5	NA
TGTGCCAGCAGTGAAGAAACATGGGTATCAGGAAAACTGTTTTTT	CASSEETWVSGKLFF	NA	TRBJ1-4	TRBV6-1	NA
TGTGCCAGCAGCTTGGGAGTCCCAGGGCCCGGGGAGCTGTTTTTT	CASSLGVPGPGELFF	NA	TRBJ2-2	TRBV5-6	NA
TGTGCCAGCAGTGAGCTAGCGGGGGAGCAAGAGACCCAGTACTTC	CASSELAGEQETQYF	TRBD2	TRBJ2-5	TRBV6-1	many
TGTGCCAGTAGTTCAGGCGTTGGCTACGAGCAGTACTTC	CASSSGVGYEQYF	NA	TRBJ2-7	TRBV19	NA
TGCGCCAGCAGCCAAGGGACTAGCGGGGGGAATGAGCAGTTCTTC	CASSQGTSGGNEQFF	TRBD2	TRBJ2-1	TRBV5-1	NA